Listed below are T cell receptor beta chains from one sample, sequenced in a study of blood T cell repertoires in COVID-19. Using immunoSEQ multiplex PCR, the repertoire was profiled, and TCRdb retains in-frame clones only, with some absent. The sample contains roughly 200,000 clones, less than 85% of which appear only once. Source material: PBMCs or T cells enriched from blood (not recorded which). Receptors originate from a man aged 40-50 years who had recovered from COVID-19. CDR3s include the opening cysteine and the closing phenylalanine or tryptophan. Clone size, where shown, is once, few, many, or a class for clones that have expanded.

TRBV4-2	TRBJ2-3	-	CASSQDPSGRGSTDTQYF
TRBV20-1	TRBJ2-7	-	CSASLGGGLSYEQYF
TRBV3-1/TRBV3-2	TRBJ2-3	-	CASSQAAGRDTQYF
TRBV7-8	TRBJ2-1	few	CASSIRGLYNEQFF
TRBV30	TRBJ2-2	-	CAWRAGQDTGELFF
TRBV30	TRBJ2-2	-	CAWKRGGTGELFF
TRBV27	TRBJ2-3	once	CASSLAEGTDTQYF
TRBV5-4	TRBJ1-6	-	CASSLDGGQSNIALHF
TRBV19	TRBJ2-7	-	CASSKGPGNSRAPIYEQYF
TRBV19	TRBJ2-1	-	CASSNAEAYNEQFF
TRBV9	TRBJ2-7	-	CASSVDQGGEQYF
TRBV7-7	TRBJ2-5	-	CASSPGVGETQYF
TRBV3-1/TRBV3-2	TRBJ1-2	-	CASSHVRDRDYGYTF
TRBV28	TRBJ1-2	-	CASSSPIGGRDGYTF
TRBV3-1/TRBV3-2	TRBJ2-6	-	CASSQVVVADHGANVLTF
TRBV27	TRBJ2-7	-	CASREIAGASYEQYF
TRBV11-3	TRBJ1-2	-	CASSYRGGGGYTF
TRBV7-8	TRBJ2-1	many	CASSSLNGGEQFF
TRBV4-3	TRBJ2-1	few	CASSQDPYKRESVYNEQFF
TRBV7-2	TRBJ2-7	-	CASSLTGDETQYF
TRBV7-3	TRBJ1-1	-	CASSLHRNTEAFF
TRBV7-9	TRBJ1-2	-	CASSWGDIGDGYTF
TRBV28	TRBJ1-1	few	CASSRSLGTGDNTEAFF
TRBV5-1	TRBJ1-6	few	CASSLKGGGSPLHF
TRBV28	TRBJ1-4	-	CASRKPGSGGPRNEKLFF
TRBV12-3/TRBV12-4	TRBJ1-2	few	CASSLAAGYTF
TRBV28	TRBJ1-1	-	CASSRTGRWTEAFF
TRBV18	TRBJ2-3	-	CASSTLADTQYF
TRBV6-5	TRBJ2-1	once	CASRTGSSYNEQFF
TRBV12-3/TRBV12-4	TRBJ1-1	-	CASSVNRVGEAFF